This T cell receptor (beta chain) was recovered during a study of post-analysis software for immune sequencing data. Whole-study findings and limits: TRBV5-6, TRBV5-1 and TRBV20-1 were among four or five TRBV segments more frequent in patients than controls. When compared against controls, multiple sclerosis patients showed significantly lower normalized Chao1 diversity.

This clonotype was observed at least ten times. The antigen is undetermined. The authors incorporated unique molecular identifiers into the TCR beta cDNA libraries. TCRdb fed the PCR reads into MiXCR, producing one record per CDR3 protein. The table has some 260,000 distinct CDR3 sequences, 36% seen once. There are 15 residues in the CDR3. The ends lost 3 bases at V and 7 bases at J; junction bases unmatched: 9. Looked up from germline, CDR1 is SGHDT and CDR2 is YYEEEE. This receptor was identified in a girl aged 10-17 years with multiple sclerosis. The chain is built from TRBV5-6 and TRBJ2-4, with TRBD1 matching over 8 bases. Specimen: blood. The DNA for the CDR3 is TGTGCCAGCAGCTCAAGGACAGGGCTGGTGAACATTCAGTACTTC. Translating gives CASSSRTGLVNIQYF.